This is a list of T cell receptor beta chains from one sample in a study of T cells after yellow fever vaccination. TCRdb analysed the 5' RACE reads with MiXCR anew, one entry per CDR3 protein. This table holds 300,000 to 400,000 distinct CDR3 sequences, 3% to 4.5% found once. The specimen was PBMCs, collected 5 days after the yellow fever booster vaccination. Source of these receptors: a man between 18 and 35 years old who received the YFV17D yellow fever vaccine. The CDR3 runs from the conserved cysteine through the conserved F or W. The D gene is left open where the match is weak. Clone size is not always given. Where it is, it says once, few, many or a class for expanded clones.

clone size	V gene	D gene	J gene	CDR3 DNA	CDR3 protein
few	TRBV10-3	NA	TRBJ1-5	TGTGCCATCAGTATGGAGGGAAGGCAGCCCCAGCATTTT	CAISMEGRQPQHF
NA	TRBV5-6	NA	TRBJ1-6	TGTGCCAGCAGCATCGGTGTTGGGACCGCGGGTTCACCCCTCCACTTT	CASSIGVGTAGSPLHF
many	TRBV5-1	NA	TRBJ2-5	TGCGCCAGCAGCTTGGGGGGACAACAAGAGACCCAGTACTTC	CASSLGGQQETQYF
NA	TRBV7-8	TRBD1	TRBJ2-1	TGTGCCAGCAGCGTCAGGGGGCGAGCCCCTAATGAGCAGTTCTTC	CASSVRGRAPNEQFF
many	TRBV18	TRBD2	TRBJ2-1	TGTGCCAGCTCACCCCCCTTTTCGACTAGCGGGGACAATGAGCAGTTCTTC	CASSPPFSTSGDNEQFF
few	TRBV7-9	NA	TRBJ1-6	TGTGCCAGCAGACAACAGGATTCACCCCTCCACTTT	CASRQQDSPLHF
NA	TRBV12-3/TRBV12-4	TRBD1	TRBJ2-7	TGTGCCAGCACCAGAGGACAGGGCGGCAACGAGCAGTACTTC	CASTRGQGGNEQYF
few	TRBV7-9	NA	TRBJ1-2	TGTGCCAGCAGTTACAGGGCCGCCGGCTACACCTTC	CASSYRAAGYTF
NA	TRBV20-1	NA	TRBJ1-1	TGCAGTGCTAGAGATCCCAGGGCAGAAAACACTGAAGCTTTCTTT	CSARDPRAENTEAFF
many	TRBV5-5	TRBD1	TRBJ1-1	TGTGCCAGCAGCCAGGTGACAGGGTCGGACACTGAAGCTTTCTTT	CASSQVTGSDTEAFF
many	TRBV7-2	NA	TRBJ2-3	TGTGCCAGCAGCTCGGGGGTTTATGCAGATACGCAGTATTTT	CASSSGVYADTQYF
once	TRBV5-6	TRBD1	TRBJ2-4	TGTGCCAGCAGCTTGGGCAGGGGGAACATTCAGTACTTC	CASSLGRGNIQYF
NA	TRBV7-9	NA	TRBJ2-5	TGTGCCAGCAGCTTAACAGGGTCGGCAGAGACCCAGTACTTC	CASSLTGSAETQYF
many	TRBV28	NA	TRBJ1-1	TGTGCCAGCAGTTTGAGCACTGAAGCTTTCTTT	CASSLSTEAFF
few	TRBV4-1	NA	TRBJ1-2	TGCGCCAGCAGCCAAGGAATGAAGGGGAAGGGGGTTGGCTACACCTTC	CASSQGMKGKGVGYTF
many	TRBV19	NA	TRBJ2-3	TGTGCCAGTAGTATGGGCCTAGCGAGTACAGATACGCAGTATTTT	CASSMGLASTDTQYF
NA	TRBV5-4	TRBD2	TRBJ2-5	TGTGCCAGCAGCAACGAAGCGGGGGGGCTGGAGACCCAGTACTTC	CASSNEAGGLETQYF
few	TRBV12-3/TRBV12-4	NA	TRBJ1-1	TGTGCCAGCAGTTTAATGAGCACTGAAGCTTTCTTT	CASSLMSTEAFF
NA	TRBV20-1	NA	TRBJ2-3	TGCAGTGCTAGAGATCGTCGTCTAGCAGGTGCGGATACGCAGTATTTT	CSARDRRLAGADTQYF
many	TRBV7-8	NA	TRBJ2-2	TGTGCCAGCAGTCTACATCAGAACACCGGGGAGCTGTTTTTT	CASSLHQNTGELFF
NA	TRBV29-1	NA	TRBJ1-1	TGCAGCGTTGAGGGGGGAAGGGAAACTGAAGCTTTCTTT	CSVEGGRETEAFF
few	TRBV4-1	NA	TRBJ1-5	TGCGCCAGCAGCCAAGTCAGGGATCAGCCCCAGCATTTT	CASSQVRDQPQHF
many	TRBV18	NA	TRBJ1-2	TGTGCCAGCTCACCCATCCCTTGGCGACTGCAGAACTATGGCTACACCTTC	CASSPIPWRLQNYGYTF
NA	TRBV7-2	NA	TRBJ2-6	TGTGCCAGCAGCGCCTACGGGCGGGCTGGGGCCAACGTCCTGACCTTC	CASSAYGRAGANVLTF
few	TRBV29-1	TRBD1	TRBJ2-7	TGCAGCGTTCTCAAACTCAGGGGGCGTTTCTACGAGCAGTACTTC	CSVLKLRGRFYEQYF
few	TRBV20-1	TRBD1	TRBJ2-3	TGCAGTGCTTCTTCCGGGACAGGGAACACAGATACGCAGTATTTT	CSASSGTGNTDTQYF
few	TRBV9	TRBD2	TRBJ2-1	TGTGCCAGCAGCGCCAGAGGACGGGGGGGCTACAATGAGCAGTTCTTC	CASSARGRGGYNEQFF
many	TRBV7-3	TRBD2	TRBJ2-5	TGTGCCAGCAGCTTAAGGGAGGGCGAGACCCAGTACTTC	CASSLREGETQYF
many	TRBV5-1	TRBD1	TRBJ2-3	TGCGCCAGCAGCCGAGGACAGGGCACAGATACGCAGTATTTT	CASSRGQGTDTQYF
many	TRBV6-2/TRBV6-3	NA	TRBJ1-6	TGTGCCAGCAGACTACAGGGTTATAATTCACCCCTCCACTTT	CASRLQGYNSPLHF
many	TRBV4-2	NA	TRBJ2-3	TGTGCCAGCAGCCAATCACAGGGGAGGGGCACAGATACGCAGTATTTT	CASSQSQGRGTDTQYF
many	TRBV5-1	NA	TRBJ2-1	TGCGCCAGCAGCTTGGGGGGCGAACATTACAATGAGCAGTTCTTC	CASSLGGEHYNEQFF
few	TRBV2	NA	TRBJ1-1	TGTGCCAGCAGTGAAGCGACGTTTTACGGGGCCGTGAACACTGAAGCTTTCTTT	CASSEATFYGAVNTEAFF
NA	TRBV5-1	NA	TRBJ1-1	TGCGCCAGCCGCGGCGGCTCCTCGGACACTGAAGCTTTCTTT	CASRGGSSDTEAFF
NA	TRBV7-3	TRBD1	TRBJ2-2	TGTGCCAGCAGCCGGACAGGGGAAGAAACCGGGGAGCTGTTTTTT	CASSRTGEETGELFF
few	TRBV4-1	TRBD1	TRBJ2-7	TGCGCCAGCAGCCAAGAGGACCCAGGGGGTCTGAACGAGCAGTACTTC	CASSQEDPGGLNEQYF
NA	TRBV7-2	NA	TRBJ1-5	TGTGCCAGCAGCGCCAACAAGGATCAGCCCCAGCATTTT	CASSANKDQPQHF
many	TRBV20-1	NA	TRBJ2-5	TGCAGTGCTGATCATCGCGCTGGGGGGGAGACCCAGTACTTC	CSADHRAGGETQYF
NA	TRBV20-1	TRBD1	TRBJ1-1	TGCAGTGCAGATGACAGGGGGCTTAACACTGAAGCTTTCTTT	CSADDRGLNTEAFF
many	TRBV6-4	TRBD2	TRBJ2-1	TGTGCCAGCAGTGATGGGACTAGCGGGGGGGCCAATGAGCAGTTCTTC	CASSDGTSGGANEQFF
NA	TRBV6-6	NA	TRBJ1-2	TGTGCCAGCCGGCGGGGGCCCGACTATGGCTACACCTTC	CASRRGPDYGYTF
many	TRBV20-1	NA	TRBJ2-5	TGCAGTGCTAGAGAGGGGGGCCTGACCCAAGAGACCCAGTACTTC	CSAREGGLTQETQYF
many	TRBV18	TRBD2	TRBJ2-7	TGTGCCAGCTCACCCCTAGCTAGCGGGGGGACGGGTGAGCAGTACTTC	CASSPLASGGTGEQYF
few	TRBV6-2/TRBV6-3	NA	TRBJ1-1	TGTGCCAGCAGTTACTGGTCGGTGAACACTGAAGCTTTCTTT	CASSYWSVNTEAFF
many	TRBV19	NA	TRBJ2-1	TGTGCCAGTAGTATAGATCGTACAGGAACCTACAATGAGCAGTTCTTC	CASSIDRTGTYNEQFF
NA	TRBV3-1	TRBD1	TRBJ1-2	TGTGCCAGCAGCCCACAGGGGGCGAATGGCTACACCTTC	CASSPQGANGYTF
NA	TRBV11-2	NA	TRBJ2-1	TGTGCCAGCAGCTCACGCCCCTACAATGAGCAGTTCTTC	CASSSRPYNEQFF
few	TRBV7-2	NA	TRBJ2-5	TGTGCCAGCAGCCCCCGTGTAGGGGGCCAAGAGACCCAGTACTTC	CASSPRVGGQETQYF
few	TRBV20-1	TRBD2	TRBJ2-2	TGCAGTGCTACGCTAGCGGGGGGGTGGTACACCGGGGAGCTGTTTTTT	CSATLAGGWYTGELFF
NA	TRBV27	NA	TRBJ1-1	TGTGCCAGCAGTCAATACCGGGACCGTCTCACTGAAGCTTTCTTT	CASSQYRDRLTEAFF
few	TRBV27	NA	TRBJ2-5	TGTGCCAGCAGTCATAATAATCCTCGTTTCACCTTAGAGACCCAGTACTTC	CASSHNNPRFTLETQYF
NA	TRBV7-8	TRBD1	TRBJ2-7	TGTGCCAGCAGCTGGGAGACAGGGGGCGTCGAGCAGTACTTC	CASSWETGGVEQYF
few	TRBV7-2	NA	TRBJ1-2	TGTGCCAGCAGCCGAACACGCTATGGCTACACCTTC	CASSRTRYGYTF